This T cell receptor beta chain was identified in a study of shared clonotypes between healthy human individuals. Study results and limitations: The study drew on few donors, limiting represented genetic and exposure-history diversity. Estimated richness values were generally larger in naive subsets than in memory subsets. Blood was the only sampled material, and tissue repertoires likely differ.

It was CD45RO-negative cells, positively selected for CCR7, that made up naive CD8 cells, with terminally differentiated effector memory CD45RA+ cells excluded. The CDR3 covers 13 residues. Trimming took off 2 bases at V and 8 bases at J, with 13 bases between the two ends. Germline lookup yields CDR1 SGDLS and CDR2 YYNGEE. The sample holds one count of this clone. Antigen: not known. Deep was the level used in running the assay. Clones were read by immunoSEQ multiplex PCR, and TCRdb kept only the in-frame ones, dropping some. Of about 820,000 clones in the sample, around 92% were seen once. Sequencing used naive CD8+ T cells sorted from blood. The receptor's source is a man aged 30-40 years in good health. The chain carries TRBV9 and TRBJ1-2; D remains ambiguous. CDR3: CASSVGGMRGYTF. CDR3 DNA sequence: TGTGCCAGCAGCGTCGGAGGGATGCGGGGCTACACCTTC.